One and the same sample provided the 20 T cell receptor beta chains below, sequenced in a study of tumor-infiltrating lymphocytes in primary liver carcinoma. Extraction of RNA together with DNA used about 20-34 mg of unsorted bulk tissue. The investigators made TCR beta cDNA from approximately 510 ng total RNA, using a constant-region primer. Slightly modified ARM-PCR, run as three nested multiplex PCR rounds, produced the TCR beta libraries. Both of the initial two PCR rounds ran for about 9 cycles and employed TRBV1-TRBV30 forward primers alongside a C-beta reverse primer. TCRdb re-called the multiplex PCR reads with MiXCR, one entry per CDR3 protein. This sample carries 150,000 to 200,000 distinct CDR3 sequences, approximately 86% of them seen once, and the ten largest clones take less than 20%. Sequenced sample: tumor tissue from primary liver carcinoma. These TCRs come from a man aged 40-50 years with primary liver carcinoma and hepatitis B virus infection.

Turning to this clonotype: The conserved phenylalanine or tryptophan normally closing the CDR3 is absent here, so this likely arose from a read error. V is TRBV29-1 and J is TRBJ1-1; TRBD1 matches 8 bases. V trimming: 4 bases; J trimming: 2 bases; junction bases outside the gene matches: 9. The CDR3 has 15 residues. Germline CDR1 is SQVTM and CDR2 is ANQGSEA. The CDR3 DNA sequence: TGCAGCGTTGCAGGGGGCTGGGGGATAAACACTGAAGCTTTCCTC. Amino acid sequence: CSVAGGWGINTEAFL.

About this clonotype: The conserved closing phenylalanine or tryptophan is absent in this CDR3, likely reflecting a read error. It is unclear where the CDR3 begins or ends on the DNA, so no DNA is shown, and the CDR3 is as TCRdb lists it. The gene calls are TRBV4-2 and TRBJ2-1; the D call in the table, TRBD1, was not verified against the DNA. The CDR3 contains 16 residues when both ends are counted. Germline-derived CDR1 and CDR2 are LGHNA and YNFKEQ. The CDR3 loop is CASSRAGGQGNNEQFY.

For this clonotype: This sequence may be a read error, since a much larger clone differs from it by one base. Likely a read error: the CDR3 ends without its conserved phenylalanine or tryptophan. The gene calls are TRBV7-9 and TRBJ1-1, with a weak D call TRBD1 (6 bases). With 4 bases removed from V and 4 bases from J, the gap between germline ends came to 10 bases. The germline gives CDR1 SEHNR, CDR2 FQNEAQ (reference sequence). This CDR3 comprises 13 residues. CDR3 DNA sequence: TGTGCCAGCAGCTCAGGCAGGGGCACTGAAGCTTTCTAT. Translating gives CASSSGRGTEAFY.

On this clonotype: It may be a read error: a sequence one base away is much more abundant. This chain links TRBV28 with TRBJ2-3; D may be TRBD1 (6 bases). CDR1 MDHEN and CDR2 SYDVKM come from the germline V gene. This CDR3 region has 13 residues. CDR3 region: CASTLQGPDTQYF. In nucleotides, the CDR3 is TGTGCCAGCACTTTACAGGGACCAGATACGCAGTATTTT.

The chain combines TRBV29-1 with TRBJ2-7; weak D call: TRBD1 (6 bases). This CDR3 is 14 amino acids long. Trimming took off 3 bases at V and 13 bases at J, with 25 bases between the two ends. The V gene's germline CDR1 is SQVTM and CDR2 ANQGSEA. The CDR3 loop reads CSVETGHPTYDQYF. The CDR3 bases are TGCAGCGTTGAGACGGGACACCCAACCTACGATCAATACTTC.

Many counts were recorded for this clonotype. The rearrangement links TRBV5-1 to TRBJ2-2; TRBD2 matches at 9 bases. CDR3 length: 16 amino acids. The germline V gene encodes CDR1 SGHRS and CDR2 YFSETQ. V gave up 0 bases and J gave up 3 bases; unmatched junction bases: 3. CDR3: CASSLVAGVDTGELFF. The CDR3 coding sequence is TGCGCCAGCAGCTTGGTAGCGGGAGTTGACACCGGGGAGCTGTTTTTT. The full variable domain, completed using reference TRBV5-1 and TRBJ2-2, is KAGVTQTPRYLIKTRGQQVTLSCSPISGHRSVSWYQQTPGQGLQFLFEYFSETQRNKGNFPGRFSGRQFSNSRSEMNVSTLELGDSALYLCASSLVAGVDTGELFFGEGSRLTVL.

On this clonotype itself: The junction differs from germline at one of its ends, possibly a read error. V is TRBV6-4 and J is TRBJ2-2; the D is unclear. Germline V gene lookup returns CDR1 MRHNA and CDR2 SNTAGT. The CDR3 sequence is 15 residues long. The CDR3 loop reads CVSNENSADTGELFF. DNA for the CDR3: TGTGTCAGCAATGAGAATTCTGCGGACACCGGGGAGCTGTTTTTT.

On this clonotype itself: A read error may produce the germline difference seen at one junction end. J is TRBJ1-2 and V is TRBV5-4; D not resolved. The CDR3 has 14 residues. Germline values: CDR1 SGHNT, CDR2 YYREEE (reference sequence). Here the CDR3 DNA reads TGTTCCAGCAGCGATGCAAGGGATACCTATGGCTACACCTTC. Translating gives CSSSDARDTYGYTF.

This clonotype was seen a few times. Its ends do not fully match the called genes, so a read error is possible. This chain joins TRBV10-3 and TRBJ2-5, with D possibly called TRBD1 or TRBD2 (6 bases each). CDR1 and CDR2 from the germline V gene are ENHRY and SYGVKD. The CDR3 totals 15 residues. CDR3 DNA sequence: TGTGCCATCAGTGACCGGGAGAAGGGGGTGGAGATCCAGTACTTC. It yields the protein CAISDREKGVEIQYF.

As to this clonotype: A clone one base away is much larger, so this may be a read error. The genes are TRBV7-9 and TRBJ1-1; TRBD1 is a possible D gene (6 bases). The CDR3 is 13 amino acids. Looked up from germline, CDR1 is SEHNR and CDR2 is FQNEAQ (reference sequence). The CDR3 DNA reads TGTGCCAGCAGCTCAGGCAGGGGCACTGAATCTTTCTTT. Translating gives CASSSGRGTESFF.

Note on this clonotype: This likely comes from a read error, as the CDR3 has no conserved phenylalanine or tryptophan at its end. The chain has TRBV6-6 and TRBJ2-7; D remains unclear. The germline CDR1 and CDR2 sequences are MNHNY and SVGAGI (reference sequence). This CDR3 has 14 residues. V was shortened by 0 bases and J by 6 bases, with 12 bases between the two germline ends. CDR3 protein: CASSYSVRFGEQYL. DNA of the CDR3: TGTGCCAGCAGTTACTCTGTCAGGTTCGGCGAGCAGTACCTC.

This clonotype was counted between two and nine times. In this CDR3 the conserved last residue, phenylalanine or tryptophan, is missing, so a read error is likely. The chain uses TRBV19 and TRBJ1-1, with D possibly TRBD1 on 6 matching bases. Germline V gives CDR1 LNHDA, CDR2 SQIVND (reference sequence). The CDR3 is 14 amino acids. The DNA for the CDR3 is TGTGCCAGAAGTATCTGGGGGCTGGACACTGAAGCTTTCTAT. This codes for CARSIWGLDTEAFY.

As for this clonotype: The CDR3 end shows no conserved phenylalanine or tryptophan, and so a read error is likely. The chain couples TRBV11-2 to TRBJ2-2; D gene uncertain. Trimming removed 5 bases at V and 3 bases at J, with 10 bases between. Germline assignment: CDR1 SGHAT and CDR2 FQNNGV. The CDR3 is 14 amino acids. CDR3 region: CASSTYSDTGELFS. The DNA of the CDR3 is TGTGCCAGCAGCACATATTCGGACACCGGGGAGCTGTTTTCT.

Of note for this clonotype: An end of the junction does not agree with germline; a read error may underlie this. CDR3 DNA: TGTGCCAACAGCTACCATAGCGAGGCCTACGAGCAGTACTTC. Amino acids: CANSYHSEAYEQYF. The V gene is TRBV11-2, the J gene TRBJ2-7; D may be TRBD2 (5 bases). This CDR3 contains 14 residues. Germline CDR1 SGHAT, CDR2 FQNNGV.

Of note for this clonotype: Its ends do not fully match the called genes, so a read error is possible. The chain couples TRBV4-1 to TRBJ2-2; possible D gene TRBD1, 6 bases. CDR3 size: 18 residues. The germline gives CDR1 MGHRA, CDR2 YSYEKL. The CDR3 DNA follows: TGCGCCAGCAGCCAACACGTCCGAGGGGTCGGGGACACTGGGGAGCTGTTTTTT. Translated, it gives CASSQHVRGVGDTGELFF.

This clonotype was counted once. One junction end disagrees with the germline gene, perhaps due to a read error. The chain recombines TRBV28 with TRBJ1-2; 9 bases fit TRBD1. Germline CDR1 reads MDHEN; CDR2 reads SYDVKM. The CDR3 is 13 amino acids. This chain's CDR3 is CSSSRQGVEGYTF. CDR3 in DNA: TGTTCCAGCAGCCGACAGGGGGTAGAGGGTTACACCTTC.

The chain joins TRBV14 to TRBJ2-7; maybe TRBD2 (6 bases). V dropped 4 bases and J dropped 4 bases, with 17 bases sitting between them. In germline, CDR1 is SGHDN, CDR2 FVKESK. The CDR3 runs 15 residues. CDR3 amino acids: CASSPSGLKLYEQYF. The CDR3 DNA follows: TGTGCCAGCAGCCCTTCGGGACTGAAACTATACGAGCAGTACTTC.

This clonotype came up once. The missing conserved phenylalanine or tryptophan at the end of this CDR3 makes a read error likely. The chain links TRBV24-1 to TRBJ2-5; 10 nucleotides match TRBD1. The CDR3 has 17 amino acids. CDR1 and CDR2 from the germline V gene are KGHDR and SFDVKD. In nucleotides, the CDR3 is TGTGCTACCAGTGATTCTGGGCGACAGGGGGCTACGGAGACCCAGTACCTC. Translation: CATSDSGRQGATETQYL.

This sequence joins TRBV29-1 and TRBJ2-2; TRBD1 or TRBD2 may be the D gene (7 bases each). Germline assignment: CDR1 SQVTM and CDR2 ANQGSEA. V was pared by 7 bases and J by 0 bases, with 18 bases between. This CDR3 comprises 16 residues. CDR3 DNA sequence: TGCAGCGCTCCGAGTCCAGGGGGGGCGAACACCGGGGAGCTGTTTTTT. Protein sequence: CSAPSPGGANTGELFF.

This clonotype has ten or more counts. One base away lies a much larger clone, so this may be a sequencing read error. This chain connects TRBV29-1 to TRBJ1-5; 9 bases fit TRBD1. This CDR3 is 12 amino acids long. The germline gives CDR1 SQVTM, CDR2 ANQGSEA. The CDR3 here is CSVGTGNQSQHF. CDR3 bases: TGCAGCGTGGGGACAGGGAATCAGTCCCAGCATTTT.